Listed here are 23 T cell receptor beta chains from one sample, sequenced in a study of PD-1 blockade in classical Hodgkin lymphoma. Exposure to brentuximab vedotin varied, and each patient had relapsed following autologous stem cell transplantation. Data came from immunoSEQ multiplex PCR; TCRdb stores just in-frame clones and leaves some out. The sample carries 65,000 to 95,000 clones, about 89% recorded once. The source material was peripheral blood mononuclear cells (PBMCs), sampled at baseline. The source is a human donor with classical Hodgkin lymphoma.

This sequence joins TRBV11-2 and TRBJ2-7, with TRBD2 matching 14 bases. V lost 5 bases, J lost 9 bases, and 6 bases stayed unmatched. This CDR3 comprises 14 residues. Germline values: CDR1 SGHAT, CDR2 FQNNGV. The CDR3 region has the DNA TGTGCCAGCAGCCACGAGGGACTAGCGGGAGTGCAGTACTTC. Protein: CASSHEGLAGVQYF.

V is TRBV29-1 and J is TRBJ1-1; D gene unclear. This CDR3 is 10 amino acids long. Trimming removed 3 bases at V and 11 bases at J, with 10 bases between. From germline, CDR1 is SQVTM and CDR2 ANQGSEA. CDR3 coding DNA: TGCAGCGTTGAGAACGGGTTTGCTTTCTTT. Translation gives CSVENGFAFF.

The gene calls are TRBV27 and TRBJ1-4; 7 bases map to TRBD1. CDR3 size: 14 residues. V was pared by 4 bases and J by 7 bases, with 6 bases of the junction left unmatched. Germline-derived CDR1 and CDR2 are MNHEY and SMNVEV (reference sequence). CDR3 region: CASSWRGQVEKLFF. The CDR3 DNA sequence: TGTGCCAGCAGTTGGAGGGGGCAAGTTGAAAAACTGTTTTTT.

This chain joins TRBV5-4 and TRBJ1-1; TRBD1 is a possible D gene (6 bases). The CDR3 spans 19 residues. Trimming removed 4 bases from V and 7 bases from J, with 32 bases in between. CDR1 SGHNT and CDR2 YYREEE come from the germline V gene (reference sequence). CDR3 nucleotides: TGTGCCAGCAGCGGGGGCCTGGAGGGGGGAAATGAAGAGGCCGGTGAAGCTTTCTTT. This encodes CASSGGLEGGNEEAGEAFF. The full variable domain, with the rest looked up from reference TRBV5-4 and TRBJ1-1, is ETGVTQSPTHLIKTRGQQVTLRCSSQSGHNTVSWYQQALGQGPQFIFQYYREEENGRGNFPPRFSGLQFPNYSSELNVNALELDDSALYLCASSGGLEGGNEEAGEAFFGQGTRLTVV.

The chain recombines TRBV7-2 with TRBJ2-7; weak D call: TRBD1 (5 bases). Deletions cut 5 bases from V and 5 bases from J, with 19 bases between. Germline V lookup: CDR1 SGHTA, CDR2 FQGNSA. The CDR3 consists of 15 residues. CDR3 bases: TGTGCCAGCAGCCCGACGGGCGGCTGGGGCCACGAGCAGTACTTC. Protein: CASSPTGGWGHEQYF. The entire variable domain, with the rest obtained from reference TRBV7-2 and TRBJ2-7, is as follows: GAGVSQSPSNKVTEKGKDVELRCDPISGHTALYWYRQSLGQGLEFLIYFQGNSAPDKSGLPSDRFSAERTGGSVSTLTIQRTQQEDSAVYLCASSPTGGWGHEQYFGPGTRLTVT.

The chain links TRBV9 to TRBJ1-2; TRBD1 agrees at 7 bases. J gave up 6 bases and V 2 bases, and 1 base lay outside the gene matches. Per germline, CDR1 SGDLS and CDR2 YYNGEE. This CDR3 is built from 12 residues. CDR3 nucleotides: TGTGCCAGCAGCGTCACAGGGGATGGCTACACCTTC. The encoded protein is CASSVTGDGYTF. Using reference TRBV9 and TRBJ1-2 for the parts outside the CDR3, the full variable domain is DSGVTQTPKHLITATGQRVTLRCSPRSGDLSVYWYQQSLDQGLQFLIQYYNGEERAKGNILERFSAQQFPDLHSELNLSSLELGDSALYFCASSVTGDGYTFGSGTRLTVV.

The CDR3: CASSPSPGVKNTGELFF. DNA of the CDR3: TGCGCCAGCAGCCCGTCCCCTGGAGTGAAAAACACCGGGGAGCTGTTTTTT. The chain has TRBV5-1 and TRBJ2-2, with D uncertain. CDR1 is SGHRS and CDR2 is YFSETQ in the germline V gene. The CDR3 covers 17 residues. V gave up 4 bases and J gave up 2 bases, with 18 bases separating them.

The chain employs TRBV30 and TRBJ1-2, with D maybe TRBD1 (5 bases). The CDR3 is 12 residues long. The V end lost 5 bases, the J end lost 2 bases, and 9 bases lay between the germline ends. Germline CDR1 is GTSNPN and CDR2 is SVGIG (reference sequence). The DNA for the CDR3 is TGTGCCTGGGACCGGGACAACTATGGCTACACCTTC. Its translation: CAWDRDNYGYTF.

This clone was detected only once. The genes are TRBV20-1 and TRBJ1-1; D may be TRBD1 (5 bases). Trimming cost V 3 bases and J 8 bases, with 10 bases left between them. Germline V gene data show CDR1 as DFQATT and CDR2 as SNEGSKA (reference sequence). The CDR3 loop spans 11 amino acids. The CDR3, as DNA: TGCAGTGCTAGGCCAGGGACCGAAGCTTTCTTT. The encoded protein is CSARPGTEAFF.

J is TRBJ2-1 and V is TRBV4-1; 7 bases align to TRBD2. The germline V gene encodes CDR1 MGHRA and CDR2 YSYEKL. This CDR3 spans 17 amino acids. V shed 4 bases and J 7 bases; nucleotides not matched to a gene: 16. CDR3 DNA: TGCGCCAGCAGCCCCATCTTCGCAGCGGGATCTGAGAATGAGCAGTTCTTC. Its translation: CASSPIFAAGSENEQFF.

This clone has just one count. The CDR3 region is CASSPTTGDTGELFF. DNA of the CDR3: TGTGCCAGCTCACCAACGACAGGGGACACCGGGGAGCTGTTTTTT. The chain joins TRBV18 to TRBJ2-2; TRBD1 matches at 8 bases. The germline V gene has CDR1 KGHSH and CDR2 LQKENI. The V gene end was trimmed by 2 bases and the J gene end by 3 bases; junction bases not matched to a gene: 2. The CDR3 has 15 residues. The variable domain in full, completed from reference TRBV18 and TRBJ2-2, reads NAGVMQNPRHLVRRRGQEARLRCSPMKGHSHVYWYRQLPEEGLKFMVYLQKENIIDESGMPKERFSAEFPKEGPSILRIQQVVRGDSAAYFCASSPTTGDTGELFFGEGSRLTVL.

This clone is a singleton in its sample. The V gene is TRBV4-3, the J gene TRBJ1-2; D gene unclear. CDR1 and CDR2 (germline): LGHNA, YSLEER. The germline V and J ends were trimmed by 0 bases and 6 bases, with 17 bases remaining between them. The CDR3 extends over 16 amino acids. The CDR3 protein is CASSQDLAVRFDGYTF. CDR3 DNA: TGCGCCAGCAGCCAAGATCTAGCGGTGCGGTTTGATGGCTACACCTTC.

The genes are TRBV9 and TRBJ1-1; D remains unclear. The CDR3 is made up of 14 amino acids. V dropped 0 bases and J dropped 8 bases, with 14 bases sitting between them. Germline assignment: CDR1 SGDLS and CDR2 YYNGEE. In DNA, the CDR3 is TGTGCCAGCAGCGTAGGGGAAGAGGGTCTAGAAGCTTTCTTT. Translation: CASSVGEEGLEAFF.

For the CDR3, the DNA is TGTGCCAGCAGTCTCCTGCGAGGGGAGCTGTTTTTT. Translation gives CASSLLRGELFF. This sequence joins TRBV27 and TRBJ2-2; D is unclear. With 5 bases removed from V and 8 bases from J, the gap between germline ends came to 9 bases. The CDR3 totals 12 residues. Germline values: CDR1 MNHEY, CDR2 SMNVEV (reference sequence).

The chain carries TRBV10-3 and TRBJ2-1; D possibly matches TRBD1 or TRBD2 (5 bases each). CDR1 and CDR2 (germline): ENHRY, SYGVKD. V was cut by 8 bases and J by 7 bases, with 9 bases left in between. The CDR3 has 11 amino acids. CDR3 bases: TGTGCCATCTCGGGGCAGAATGAGCAGTTCTTC. It codes for CAISGQNEQFF.

This clone has just a few counts. DNA of the CDR3: TGCGCCAGCAGTGAGGATCCGGGACTAGACTCCCCCCAGTACTTC. Its protein product is CASSEDPGLDSPQYF. This chain links TRBV10-1 with TRBJ2-5; 8 positions match TRBD2. The junction had 11 bases not matched to a gene; V was cut back by 2 bases and J by 9 bases. The germline V gene encodes CDR1 WNHNN and CDR2 SYGVQD (reference sequence). This CDR3 has 15 amino acids.

The rearrangement links TRBV5-1 to TRBJ2-7; TRBD1 might be the D (5 bases). The CDR3 consists of 13 residues. Germline loops: CDR1 SGHRS, CDR2 YFSETQ. V was pared by 0 bases and J by 6 bases, with 10 bases between. CDR3 residues: CASSLDPGSEQYF. Here the CDR3 DNA reads TGCGCCAGCAGCTTGGATCCAGGGTCCGAGCAGTACTTC.

The chain carries TRBV5-4 and TRBJ2-1; the match to TRBD2 covers 13 bases. V lost 3 bases and J lost 2; bases outside the gene matches: 2. CDR1 and CDR2 (germline): SGHNT, YYREEE (reference sequence). CDR3 length: 16 residues. The CDR3 spells CASSSGTSGTYNEQFF. Here the CDR3 DNA reads TGTGCCAGCAGCTCGGGGACTAGCGGGACCTACAATGAGCAGTTCTTC.

This clone has just one count. The rearrangement uses TRBV5-1 and TRBJ2-2, with TRBD2 as a possible D gene (5 bases). V gave up 1 base and J gave up 3 bases, with 10 bases separating them. The CDR3 has 15 amino acids. In germline, CDR1 is SGHRS, CDR2 YFSETQ. CDR3 nucleotides: TGCGCCAGCAGCTTGACGGCGGACTACACCGGGGAGCTGTTTTTT. The encoded protein is CASSLTADYTGELFF.

The J gene is TRBJ1-2, the V gene TRBV19; 8 nucleotides line up with TRBD1. V shed 1 base, J shed 5 bases, and the junction held 9 bases outside the gene matches. CDR1 and CDR2 (germline): LNHDA, SQIVND (reference sequence). This CDR3 is built from 16 residues. As DNA, the CDR3 is TGTGCCAGTAGTATAGTGACGGACAGGGAAGGATATGGCTACACCTTC. It translates to CASSIVTDREGYGYTF.

The V and J genes are TRBV10-2 and TRBJ1-4; TRBD1 matches at 8 bases. CDR3 length equals 15 residues. Germline V CDR1 and CDR2: WSHSY, SAAADI. V gave up 0 bases and J gave up 10 bases; unmatched junction bases: 7. The CDR3 coding sequence is TGCGCCAGCAGTGAGTCGCTGGACAGGGCCGGAAAACTGTTTTTT. This sequence encodes CASSESLDRAGKLFF.

The chain carries TRBV10-3 and TRBJ1-2; no firm D call. The germline V and J ends were trimmed by 0 bases and 3 bases, with 14 bases remaining between them. Germline CDR1 ENHRY, CDR2 SYGVKD. The CDR3 extends over 16 amino acids. CDR3 in DNA: TGTGCCATCAGTGAGTCGACTCCCACCCCGGACTATGGCTACACCTTC. It codes for CAISESTPTPDYGYTF.

This chain uses TRBV7-2 with TRBJ1-2, with 12 bases matching TRBD1. The germline CDR1 and CDR2 sequences are SGHTA and FQGNSA. The V gene end was trimmed by 6 bases and the J gene end by 4 bases; junction bases not matched to a gene: 15. This CDR3 region has 18 residues. CDR3 DNA: TGTGCCAGCAGTTCTACCGGGACAGGGGGCGGCGGGCCCTATGGCTACACCTTC. It translates to CASSSTGTGGGGPYGYTF.